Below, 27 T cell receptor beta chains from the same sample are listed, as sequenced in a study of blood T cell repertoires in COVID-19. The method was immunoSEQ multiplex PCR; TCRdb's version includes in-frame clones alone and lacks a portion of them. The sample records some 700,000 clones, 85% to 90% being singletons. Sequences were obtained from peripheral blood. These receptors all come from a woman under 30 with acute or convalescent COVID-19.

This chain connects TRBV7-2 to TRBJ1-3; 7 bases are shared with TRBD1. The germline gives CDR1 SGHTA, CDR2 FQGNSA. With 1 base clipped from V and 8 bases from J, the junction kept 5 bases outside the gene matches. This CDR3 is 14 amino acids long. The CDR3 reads CASSLGQGRDTIYF. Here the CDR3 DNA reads TGTGCCAGCAGCTTAGGACAGGGTAGAGACACCATATATTTT.

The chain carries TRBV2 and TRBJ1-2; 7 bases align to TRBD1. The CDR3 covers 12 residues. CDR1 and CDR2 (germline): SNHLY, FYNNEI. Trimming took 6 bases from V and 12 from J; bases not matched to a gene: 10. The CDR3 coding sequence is TGTGCCAGCAGCCGAGACAGGGTCGTCGACACCTTC. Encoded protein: CASSRDRVVDTF.

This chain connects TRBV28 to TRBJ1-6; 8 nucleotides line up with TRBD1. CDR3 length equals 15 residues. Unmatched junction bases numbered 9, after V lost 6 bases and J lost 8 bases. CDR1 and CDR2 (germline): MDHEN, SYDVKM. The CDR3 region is CASRPPGQVYSPLHF. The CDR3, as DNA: TGTGCCAGCAGGCCACCGGGACAGGTTTATTCACCCCTCCACTTT.

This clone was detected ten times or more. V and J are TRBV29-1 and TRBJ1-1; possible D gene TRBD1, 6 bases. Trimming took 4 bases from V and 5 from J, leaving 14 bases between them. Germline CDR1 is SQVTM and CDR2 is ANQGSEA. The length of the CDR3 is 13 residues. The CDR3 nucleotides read TGCAGCGTTGCTTCAGGGGAGGGGACTGAAGCTTTCTTT. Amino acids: CSVASGEGTEAFF.

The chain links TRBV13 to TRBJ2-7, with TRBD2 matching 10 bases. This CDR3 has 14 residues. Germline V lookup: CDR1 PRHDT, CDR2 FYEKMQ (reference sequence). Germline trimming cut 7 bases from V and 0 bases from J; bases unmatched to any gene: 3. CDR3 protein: CASKERGGSYEQYF. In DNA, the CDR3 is TGTGCCAGCAAGGAGCGGGGGGGCTCCTACGAGCAGTACTTC.

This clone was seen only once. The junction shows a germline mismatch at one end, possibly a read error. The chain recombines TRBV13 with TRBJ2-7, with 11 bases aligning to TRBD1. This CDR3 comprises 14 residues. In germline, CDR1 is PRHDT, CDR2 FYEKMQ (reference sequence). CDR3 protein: CASSIGTGGYEQYF. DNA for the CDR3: TGTGCCAGCAGCATAGGGACAGGGGGCTACGAGCAGTACTTC.

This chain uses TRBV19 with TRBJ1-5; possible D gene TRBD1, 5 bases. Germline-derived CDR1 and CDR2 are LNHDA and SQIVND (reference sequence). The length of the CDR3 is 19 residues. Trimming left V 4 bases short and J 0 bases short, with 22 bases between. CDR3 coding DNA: TGTGCCAGTAGTACCCTGCTAATGACAGAAGATTTTAGCAATCAGCCCCAGCATTTT. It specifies CASSTLLMTEDFSNQPQHF.

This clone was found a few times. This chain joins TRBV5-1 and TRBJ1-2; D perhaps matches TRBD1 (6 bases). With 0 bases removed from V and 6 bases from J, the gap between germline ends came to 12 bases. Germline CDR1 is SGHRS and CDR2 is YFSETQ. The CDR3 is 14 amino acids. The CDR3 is CASSLGQGTHGYTF. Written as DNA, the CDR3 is TGCGCCAGCAGCTTGGGCCAGGGGACGCATGGCTACACCTTC.

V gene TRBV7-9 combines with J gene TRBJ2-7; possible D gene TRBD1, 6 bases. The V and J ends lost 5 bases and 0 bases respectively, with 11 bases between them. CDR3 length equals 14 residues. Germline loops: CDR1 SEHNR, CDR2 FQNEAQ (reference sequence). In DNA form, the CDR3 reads TGTGCCAGCAGCCCCCCGGACAGCTCCTACGAGCAGTACTTC. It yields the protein CASSPPDSSYEQYF.

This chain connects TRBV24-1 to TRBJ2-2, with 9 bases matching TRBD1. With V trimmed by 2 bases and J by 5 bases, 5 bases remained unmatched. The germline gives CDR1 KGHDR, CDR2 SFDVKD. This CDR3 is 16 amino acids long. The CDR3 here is CATSDYDRGETGELFF. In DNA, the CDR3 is TGTGCCACCAGTGATTATGACAGGGGGGAAACCGGGGAGCTGTTTTTT.

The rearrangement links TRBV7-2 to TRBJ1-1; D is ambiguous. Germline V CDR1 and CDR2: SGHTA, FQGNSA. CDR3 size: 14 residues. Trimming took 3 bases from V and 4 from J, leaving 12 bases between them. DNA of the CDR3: TGTGCCAGCAGCTTCCAGGTTTTAAGCACTGAAGCTTTCTTT. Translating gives CASSFQVLSTEAFF.

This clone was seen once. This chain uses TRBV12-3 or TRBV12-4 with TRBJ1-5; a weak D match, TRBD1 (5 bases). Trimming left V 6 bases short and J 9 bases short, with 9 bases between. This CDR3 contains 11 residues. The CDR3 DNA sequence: TGTGCCAGCAGCTGGGGGGGGCCCCAGCATTTT. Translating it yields CASSWGGPQHF.

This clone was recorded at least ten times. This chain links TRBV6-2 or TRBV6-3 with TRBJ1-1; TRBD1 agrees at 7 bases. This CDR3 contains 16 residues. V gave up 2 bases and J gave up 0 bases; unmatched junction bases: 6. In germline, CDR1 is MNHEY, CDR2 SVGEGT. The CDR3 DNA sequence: TGTGCCAGCAGTTACAAGGCTGGGACAGTGAACACTGAAGCTTTCTTT. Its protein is CASSYKAGTVNTEAFF.

The CDR3 is CASSLIGTGITEAFF. DNA for the CDR3: TGCGCCAGCAGCTTGATTGGGACAGGGATCACTGAAGCTTTCTTT. The chain joins TRBV5-1 to TRBJ1-1; 9 bases agree with TRBD1. Per germline, CDR1 SGHRS and CDR2 YFSETQ. The CDR3 runs 15 residues. The ends lost 1 base at V and 4 bases at J; junction bases unmatched: 5.

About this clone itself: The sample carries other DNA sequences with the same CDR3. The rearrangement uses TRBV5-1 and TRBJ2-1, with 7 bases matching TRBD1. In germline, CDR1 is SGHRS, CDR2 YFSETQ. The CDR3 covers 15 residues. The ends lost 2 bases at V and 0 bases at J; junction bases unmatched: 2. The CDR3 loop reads CASSLQGSSYNEQFF. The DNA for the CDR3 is TGCGCCAGCAGCTTACAGGGGAGCTCCTACAATGAGCAGTTCTTC. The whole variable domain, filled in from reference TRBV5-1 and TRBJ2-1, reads KAGVTQTPRYLIKTRGQQVTLSCSPISGHRSVSWYQQTPGQGLQFLFEYFSETQRNKGNFPGRFSGRQFSNSRSEMNVSTLELGDSALYLCASSLQGSSYNEQFFGPGTRLTVL.

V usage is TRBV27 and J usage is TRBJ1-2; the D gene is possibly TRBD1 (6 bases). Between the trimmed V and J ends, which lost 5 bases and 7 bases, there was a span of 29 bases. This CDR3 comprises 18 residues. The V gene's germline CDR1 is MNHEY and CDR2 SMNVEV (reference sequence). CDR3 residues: CASSPQGPQGIGPGGYTF. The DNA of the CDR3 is TGTGCCAGCAGTCCTCAAGGTCCTCAGGGGATTGGTCCGGGTGGCTACACCTTC.

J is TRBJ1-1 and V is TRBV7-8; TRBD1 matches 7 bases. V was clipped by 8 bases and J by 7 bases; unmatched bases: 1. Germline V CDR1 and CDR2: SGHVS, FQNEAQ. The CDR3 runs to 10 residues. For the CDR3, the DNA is TGTGCCAGCTCAGGGGGTGAAGCTTTCTTT. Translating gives CASSGGEAFF.

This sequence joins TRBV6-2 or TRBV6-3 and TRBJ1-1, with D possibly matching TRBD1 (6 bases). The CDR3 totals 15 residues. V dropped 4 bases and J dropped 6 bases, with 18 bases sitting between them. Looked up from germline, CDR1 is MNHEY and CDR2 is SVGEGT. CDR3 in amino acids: CASSSPPQGRPEAFF. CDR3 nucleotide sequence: TGTGCCAGCAGTTCCCCCCCACAGGGTAGGCCTGAAGCTTTCTTT.

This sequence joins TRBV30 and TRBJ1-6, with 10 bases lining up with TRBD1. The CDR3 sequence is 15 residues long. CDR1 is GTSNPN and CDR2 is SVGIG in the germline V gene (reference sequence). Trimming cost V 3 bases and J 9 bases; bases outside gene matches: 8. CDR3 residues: CAWSTGQGESSPLHF. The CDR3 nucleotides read TGTGCCTGGAGCACTGGACAGGGGGAGAGTTCACCCCTCCACTTT.

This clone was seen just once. The CDR3 DNA follows: TGCGCCAGCAGGTCCCTGGCGACAGGGCAAGAGACCCAGTACTTC. Protein sequence: CASRSLATGQETQYF. The chain links TRBV5-1 to TRBJ2-7; TRBD1 matches at 7 bases. Judging by the DNA end, TRBJ2-5 fits better; the J call may be wrong. CDR1 is SGHRS and CDR2 is YFSETQ in the germline V gene. The CDR3 runs 15 residues.

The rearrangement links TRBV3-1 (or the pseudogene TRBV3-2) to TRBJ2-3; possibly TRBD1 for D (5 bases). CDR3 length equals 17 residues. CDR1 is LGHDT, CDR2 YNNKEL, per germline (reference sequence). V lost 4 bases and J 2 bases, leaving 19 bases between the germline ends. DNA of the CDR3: TGTGCCAGCAGCCCCACGATGGGGCCCAGAACCACAGATACGCAGTATTTT. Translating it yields CASSPTMGPRTTDTQYF.

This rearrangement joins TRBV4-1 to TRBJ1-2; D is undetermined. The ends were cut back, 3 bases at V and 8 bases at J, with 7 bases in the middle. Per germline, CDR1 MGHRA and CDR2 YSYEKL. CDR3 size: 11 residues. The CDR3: CASSQALGYTF. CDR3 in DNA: TGCGCCAGCAGCCAGGCATTAGGCTACACCTTC.

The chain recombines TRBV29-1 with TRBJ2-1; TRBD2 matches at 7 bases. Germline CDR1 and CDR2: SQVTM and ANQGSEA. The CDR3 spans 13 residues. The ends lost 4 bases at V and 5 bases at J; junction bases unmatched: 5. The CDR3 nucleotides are TGCAGCGTTGGGGGGAGGGTAGACAATGAGCAGTTCTTC. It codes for CSVGGRVDNEQFF.

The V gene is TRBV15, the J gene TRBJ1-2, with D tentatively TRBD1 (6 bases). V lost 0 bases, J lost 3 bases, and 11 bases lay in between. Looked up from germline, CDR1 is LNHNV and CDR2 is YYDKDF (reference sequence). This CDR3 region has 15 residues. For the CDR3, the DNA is TGTGCCACCAGCAGAGAAGGGGACACCCACTATGGCTACACCTTC. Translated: CATSREGDTHYGYTF.

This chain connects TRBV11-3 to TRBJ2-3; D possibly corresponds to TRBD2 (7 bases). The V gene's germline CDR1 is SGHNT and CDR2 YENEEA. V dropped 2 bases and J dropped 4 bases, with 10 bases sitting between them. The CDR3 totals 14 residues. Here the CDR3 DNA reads TGTGCCAGCAGCTTAACAGGGAGGGCAGATACGCAGTATTTT. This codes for CASSLTGRADTQYF.

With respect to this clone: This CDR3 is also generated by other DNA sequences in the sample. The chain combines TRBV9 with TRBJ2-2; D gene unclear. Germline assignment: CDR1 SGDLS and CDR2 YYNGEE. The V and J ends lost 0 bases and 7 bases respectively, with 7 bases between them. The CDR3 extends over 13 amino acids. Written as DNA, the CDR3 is TGTGCCAGCAGCGTAGCATCGGTCGGGGAGCTGTTTTTT. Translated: CASSVASVGELFF.

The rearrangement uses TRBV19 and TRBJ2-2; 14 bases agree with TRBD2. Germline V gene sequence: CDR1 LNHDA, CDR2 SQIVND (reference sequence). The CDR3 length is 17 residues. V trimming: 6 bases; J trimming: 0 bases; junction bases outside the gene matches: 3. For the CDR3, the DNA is TGTGCCAGTAGGAGGACTAGCGGGGGGTCGAACACCGGGGAGCTGTTTTTT. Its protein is CASRRTSGGSNTGELFF.